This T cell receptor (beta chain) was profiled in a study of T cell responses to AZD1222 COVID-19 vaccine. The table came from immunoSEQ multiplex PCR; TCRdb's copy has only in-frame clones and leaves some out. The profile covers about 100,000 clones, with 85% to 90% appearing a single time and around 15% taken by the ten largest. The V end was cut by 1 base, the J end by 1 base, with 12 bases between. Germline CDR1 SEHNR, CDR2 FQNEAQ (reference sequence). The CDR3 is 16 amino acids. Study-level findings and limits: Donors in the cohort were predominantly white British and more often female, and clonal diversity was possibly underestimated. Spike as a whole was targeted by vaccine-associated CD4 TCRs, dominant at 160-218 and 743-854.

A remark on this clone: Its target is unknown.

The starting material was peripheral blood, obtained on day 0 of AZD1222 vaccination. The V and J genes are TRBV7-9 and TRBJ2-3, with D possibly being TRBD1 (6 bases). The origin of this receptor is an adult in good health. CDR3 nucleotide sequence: TGTGCCAGCAGCTTAGGGACAGAGACTCGCACAGATACGCAGTATTTT. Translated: CASSLGTETRTDTQYF.